The 30 T cell receptor beta chains presented below share a single source sample, sequenced in a study of long-term antiretroviral therapy in people with HIV. Survey level was the resolution at which the v3.0 immunoSEQ assay ran. Some clones are missing from TCRdb's copy, which holds only in-frame ones; the method was immunoSEQ multiplex PCR. Here the sample spans roughly 28,000 clones, roughly 88% being singletons. The input for sequencing was unsorted PBMCs, taken 0.5 years after starting antiretroviral therapy. All receptors derive from a woman aged 18 to 35 with HIV.

The J gene is TRBJ2-7, the V gene TRBV19; no definite D call. The CDR3 has 13 residues. V gave up 1 base and J gave up 6 bases, with 10 bases separating them. Germline CDR1 and CDR2: LNHDA and SQIVND (reference sequence). CDR3 residues: CASSIGSRGEQYF. The CDR3, as DNA: TGTGCCAGTAGTATAGGCAGTCGCGGCGAGCAGTACTTC.

The CDR3 sequence: CASSPRLAGAIEQYF. In nucleotides, the CDR3 is TGCGCCAGCAGCCCGCGACTAGCGGGAGCTATCGAGCAGTACTTC. The chain carries TRBV5-1 and TRBJ2-7; TRBD2 matches 12 bases. From germline, CDR1 is SGHRS and CDR2 YFSETQ. Trimming removed 4 bases from V and 6 bases from J; junction bases left unmatched: 8. This CDR3 comprises 15 residues.

In DNA, the CDR3 is TGTGCCAGCAGTTACTACGGGGGGCTAATGGGAGAGACCCAGTACTTC. It translates to CASSYYGGLMGETQYF. The chain employs TRBV6-5 and TRBJ2-5; tentatively, D is TRBD2 (7 bases). V lost 1 base and J 4 bases, leaving 16 bases between the germline ends. The CDR3 length is 16 residues. Germline V gene data show CDR1 as MNHEY and CDR2 as SVGAGI.

This chain connects TRBV9 to TRBJ2-1, with 10 bases lining up with TRBD1. CDR1 is SGDLS and CDR2 is YYNGEE in the germline V gene. Germline trimming cut 3 bases from V and 7 bases from J; bases unmatched to any gene: 7. The CDR3 extends over 15 amino acids. The CDR3 loop is CASSASGTGVNEQFF. For the CDR3, the DNA is TGTGCCAGCAGCGCTTCCGGGACAGGGGTAAATGAGCAGTTCTTC.

J is TRBJ2-7 and V is TRBV4-3; 8 bases line up with TRBD1. Trimming removed 3 bases from V and 6 bases from J; junction bases left unmatched: 4. The CDR3 spans 13 residues. The V gene's germline CDR1 is LGHNA and CDR2 YSLEER. CDR3 coding DNA: TGCGCCAGCAGCCAGACAGGGGCTGGCGAGCAGTACTTC. It encodes CASSQTGAGEQYF.

The rearrangement uses TRBV6-4 and TRBJ2-3, with TRBD2 matching over 10 bases. The ends lost 3 bases at V and 3 bases at J; junction bases unmatched: 3. CDR1 is MRHNA and CDR2 is SNTAGT in the germline V gene. The CDR3 has 15 residues. CDR3 amino acids: CASSESSGGTDTQYF. The CDR3 nucleotides are TGTGCCAGCAGTGAGTCTAGCGGGGGAACAGATACGCAGTATTTT.

V is TRBV7-9 and J is TRBJ2-5, with 11 bases lining up with TRBD1. This CDR3 region has 15 residues. Germline lookup yields CDR1 SEHNR and CDR2 FQNEAQ (reference sequence). J was trimmed by 7 bases and V by 6 bases; bases with no gene match: 10. The chain's CDR3 is CASRSGQGALGTQYF. In nucleotides, the CDR3 is TGTGCCAGCAGGTCCGGACAGGGGGCGTTGGGGACCCAGTACTTC.

The V and J genes are TRBV9 and TRBJ2-7; no definite D call. CDR3 size: 14 residues. V was trimmed by 0 bases and J by 3 bases, leaving 10 bases between them. The germline V gene encodes CDR1 SGDLS and CDR2 YYNGEE. This CDR3 reads CASSVVTHGYEQYF. For the CDR3, the DNA is TGTGCCAGCAGCGTAGTGACGCATGGCTACGAGCAGTACTTC.

The V gene is TRBV7-3, the J gene TRBJ2-1; perhaps D is TRBD1 or TRBD2 (5 bases each). Germline lookup yields CDR1 SGHTA and CDR2 FQGTGA. Trimming cost V 0 bases and J 4 bases, with 13 bases left between them. This CDR3 spans 16 amino acids. CDR3 sequence reads: CASSLTFGGPYNEQFF. In nucleotides, the CDR3 is TGTGCCAGCAGCTTAACGTTTGGGGGACCTTACAATGAGCAGTTCTTC.

This rearrangement joins TRBV18 to TRBJ1-1; D remains unclear. Germline CDR1 is KGHSH and CDR2 is LQKENI. CDR3 length equals 12 residues. V lost 3 bases and J 7 bases, leaving 9 bases between the germline ends. CDR3 residues: CASSPLMGEAFF. The CDR3 nucleotides read TGTGCCAGCTCACCCCTCATGGGTGAAGCTTTCTTT.

The chain employs TRBV28 and TRBJ1-1; possibly TRBD1 for D (5 bases). V lost 1 base and J 11 bases, leaving 17 bases between the germline ends. CDR1 MDHEN and CDR2 SYDVKM come from the germline V gene. The length of the CDR3 is 14 residues. CDR3 DNA: TGTGCCAGCAGTTTATTAGTGACAGACGGCTCGGCTTTCTTT. Translation: CASSLLVTDGSAFF.

The CDR3 sequence is CASSQRPPRENYGYTF. The CDR3 region has the DNA TGTGCCAGCAGCCAAAGGCCCCCTCGGGAAAACTATGGCTACACCTTC. The chain couples TRBV14 to TRBJ1-2; D gene uncertain. CDR1 and CDR2 (germline): SGHDN, FVKESK. The CDR3 is 16 residues long. V was pared by 2 bases and J by 2 bases, with 15 bases between.

The CDR3 bases are TGTGCCAGCAGCCCCAGGACTAGCGGGAGAACCAAAAACATTCAGTACTTC. This encodes CASSPRTSGRTKNIQYF. This sequence joins TRBV9 and TRBJ2-4; 13 positions match TRBD2. This CDR3 has 17 residues. V was pared by 4 bases and J by 2 bases, with 6 bases of the junction left unmatched. Germline loops: CDR1 SGDLS, CDR2 YYNGEE.

This chain connects TRBV6-4 to TRBJ2-2, with D hard to call. Trimming stripped 4 bases from V and 2 bases from J, with 11 bases between. CDR1 is MRHNA, CDR2 SNTAGT, per germline. This CDR3 has 15 residues. The CDR3 DNA reads as TGTGCCAGCAGTGCCGGAAGGTTTAACACCGGGGAGCTGTTTTTT. Protein: CASSAGRFNTGELFF.

The chain is built from TRBV11-2 and TRBJ1-1; 8 bases agree with TRBD1. There are 16 residues in the CDR3. The ends lost 4 bases at V and 1 base at J; junction bases unmatched: 8. Germline V gene sequence: CDR1 SGHAT, CDR2 FQNNGV. In DNA form, the CDR3 reads TGTGCCAGCAGCTATGGGGTGGGGACAGGGAACACTGAAGCTTTCTTT. This gives the protein CASSYGVGTGNTEAFF.

The genes are TRBV27 and TRBJ2-4, with D tentatively TRBD1 (6 bases). CDR1 and CDR2 (germline): MNHEY, SMNVEV (reference sequence). V gave up 8 bases and J gave up 0 bases, with 14 bases separating them. The CDR3 is made up of 15 amino acids. The DNA for the CDR3 is TGTGCCAGCCGGACAGTGGCCTTAGCCAAAAACATTCAGTACTTC. This sequence encodes CASRTVALAKNIQYF.

This clone was recorded only once. The genes are TRBV27 and TRBJ1-1, with D possibly TRBD1 on 6 matching bases. The CDR3 covers 13 residues. The ends were cut back, 1 base at V and 7 bases at J, with 10 bases in the middle. The germline gives CDR1 MNHEY, CDR2 SMNVEV (reference sequence). CDR3 nucleotides: TGTGCCAGCAGTTTATGGAGGGGGGATGAAGCTTTCTTT. Amino acid sequence: CASSLWRGDEAFF.

This chain joins TRBV7-9 and TRBJ1-1; 8 bases are a match to TRBD1. Losses at the gene ends were 4 bases for V and 10 bases for J; bases not matched to a gene: 8. This CDR3 region has 13 residues. Per the germline V gene, CDR1 is SEHNR and CDR2 is FQNEAQ (reference sequence). CDR3 bases: TGTGCCAGCAGCTCCGGACAGGGAGAGGCAGCTTTCTTT. Its translation: CASSSGQGEAAFF.

The chain recombines TRBV27 with TRBJ1-2; the D gene is possibly TRBD1 (6 bases). CDR3 size: 15 residues. Germline loops: CDR1 MNHEY, CDR2 SMNVEV (reference sequence). V lost 0 bases and J lost 7, with 15 bases in between. The CDR3 reads CASSLSWPGATGYTF. CDR3 bases: TGTGCCAGCAGTTTATCTTGGCCGGGGGCAACTGGCTACACCTTC.

The table lists this clone with a count of one. J is TRBJ2-7 and V is TRBV15; D remains unclear. The germline gives CDR1 LNHNV, CDR2 YYDKDF (reference sequence). Trimming took off 0 bases at V and 2 bases at J, with 14 bases between the two ends. This CDR3 is built from 16 residues. The CDR3 DNA reads as TGTGCCACCAGCAGAGAGTTGAGACTGAACGCCTACGAGCAGTACTTC. As protein: CATSRELRLNAYEQYF.

V usage is TRBV7-9 and J usage is TRBJ2-1; 7 nucleotides agree with TRBD1. Germline V CDR1 and CDR2: SEHNR, FQNEAQ (reference sequence). V shed 9 bases, J shed 6 bases, and the junction held 2 bases outside the gene matches. There are 11 residues in the CDR3. The CDR3 coding sequence is TGTGCCAGTGACAGGGTCAATGAGCAGTTCTTC. Its protein product is CASDRVNEQFF.

The CDR3 nucleotides are TGTGCTAGTCGTACAGGGGGCGAAGCAGATACGCAGTATTTT. Its translation: CASRTGGEADTQYF. J is TRBJ2-3 and V is TRBV12-5; 9 bases match TRBD1. Germline V gives CDR1 LGHNT, CDR2 FRNRAP. V shed 8 bases and J 4 bases; nucleotides not matched to a gene: 7. CDR3 length: 14 amino acids.

The rearrangement uses TRBV28 and TRBJ2-7; 10 positions match TRBD1. The V gene end was trimmed by 7 bases and the J gene end by 4 bases; junction bases not matched to a gene: 13. This CDR3 contains 16 residues. CDR1 is MDHEN, CDR2 SYDVKM, per germline. The CDR3 protein is CASISTRTGGWYEQYF. CDR3 bases: TGTGCCAGCATCTCAACACGGACAGGGGGTTGGTACGAGCAGTACTTC.

V gene TRBV9 combines with J gene TRBJ2-3; 8 bases map to TRBD2. The CDR3 sequence is 15 residues long. The V gene's germline CDR1 is SGDLS and CDR2 YYNGEE. The V gene end was trimmed by 0 bases and the J gene end by 3 bases; junction bases not matched to a gene: 3. The CDR3 loop reads CASSVASGHTDTQYF. CDR3 DNA sequence: TGTGCCAGCAGCGTAGCTAGCGGGCATACAGATACGCAGTATTTT.

This clone was seen once. The chain combines TRBV4-3 with TRBJ1-2; a possible D gene is TRBD1 (6 bases). The ends were cut back, 0 bases at V and 4 bases at J, with 12 bases in the middle. The CDR3 contains 15 residues. Germline CDR1 is LGHNA and CDR2 is YSLEER. The CDR3 coding sequence is TGCGCCAGCAGCCAAGATGGGGGGCTCGGCTATGGCTACACCTTC. Amino acids: CASSQDGGLGYGYTF.

The chain joins TRBV6-6 to TRBJ2-1; 10 nucleotides line up with TRBD2. This CDR3 is built from 15 residues. V shed 5 bases, J shed 4 bases, and the junction held 5 bases outside the gene matches. Looked up from germline, CDR1 is MNHNY and CDR2 is SVGAGI (reference sequence). The CDR3 nucleotides are TGTGCCAGCAGTAAAGGACTAGCGGCTTACAATGAGCAGTTCTTC. Its protein product is CASSKGLAAYNEQFF.

The gene calls are TRBV19 and TRBJ2-2; D not certain. Germline V gene sequence: CDR1 LNHDA, CDR2 SQIVND (reference sequence). Trimming took 9 bases from V and 6 from J, leaving 14 bases between them. The CDR3 totals 13 residues. CDR3 loop: CASPGFAAGELFF. The CDR3 coding sequence is TGTGCCAGCCCCGGTTTTGCGGCCGGGGAGCTGTTTTTT.

The chain is built from TRBV6-5 and TRBJ2-2; D not resolved. CDR3 length: 15 amino acids. Germline values: CDR1 MNHEY, CDR2 SVGAGI. V lost 4 bases to trimming and J lost 1 base, with 10 bases between them. CDR3: CASSSLPGNTGELFF. The CDR3 coding sequence is TGTGCCAGCAGTTCGCTACCGGGGAACACCGGGGAGCTGTTTTTT.

The chain is built from TRBV18 and TRBJ1-3, with D possibly TRBD1 on 6 matching bases. This CDR3 region has 15 residues. V lost 3 bases, J lost 0 bases, and 9 bases lay in between. CDR1 is KGHSH and CDR2 is LQKENI in the germline V gene. The CDR3 loop is CASSPLDSSGNTIYF. The CDR3 region has the DNA TGTGCCAGCTCACCGCTGGACAGCTCTGGAAACACCATATATTTT.

This clone was seen once. V is TRBV7-9 and J is TRBJ1-5; no clear D. Trimming shortened V by 2 bases and J by 0 bases, and 8 bases separated the two germline ends. Germline CDR1 and CDR2: SEHNR and FQNEAQ (reference sequence). CDR3 size: 15 residues. CDR3 region: CASSLMGNSNQPQHF. Written as DNA, the CDR3 is TGTGCCAGCAGCTTAATGGGAAATAGCAATCAGCCCCAGCATTTT.